Each of the 5 T cell receptor beta chains below was sequenced from the same sample in a study of blood T cell repertoires in COVID-19 (dated by TCRdb to 2018 to 2020). Library preparation used the immunoSEQ multiplex PCR assay. TCRdb holds this immuneACCESS table with in-frame rearrangements only. Some clones are missing; in checked studies, unresolved V genes explain under half, and the rest has no known cause. For this sample the table gives around 33,000 clones, of which 78% were detected only once. Clones ranked in the top ten supply roughly a third of the sample. Material for sequencing was peripheral blood. Receptors were obtained from an older man with acute or convalescent COVID-19.

This clone has just one count. The chain links TRBV6-5 to TRBJ1-1, with D possibly being TRBD1 (6 bases). V lost 5 bases to trimming and J lost 3 bases, with 13 bases between them. The CDR3 spans 14 residues. The germline CDR1 and CDR2 sequences are MNHEY and SVGAGI. The CDR3 DNA reads TGTGCCAGCAGTCTACCGGGACAAGACACTGAAGCTTTCTTT. The encoded protein is CASSLPGQDTEAFF.

This clone was counted at least ten times. This chain joins TRBV12-3 or TRBV12-4 and TRBJ2-2, with D uncertain. The CDR3 contains 12 residues. Deletions cut 6 bases from V and 8 bases from J, with 10 bases between. In DNA, the CDR3 is TGTGCCAGCAGATCTATGTTGGGGGAGCTGTTTTTT. This sequence encodes CASRSMLGELFF.

The V call is TRBV6-1, the J call TRBJ2-5; 8 bases match TRBD1. CDR1 is MNHNS, CDR2 SASEGT, per germline. CDR3 size: 15 residues. Unmatched junction bases numbered 5, after V lost 3 bases and J lost 2 bases. Here the CDR3 reads CASSEGDRWQETQYF. CDR3 nucleotides: TGTGCCAGCAGTGAGGGGGACAGGTGGCAAGAGACCCAGTACTTC.

The chain employs TRBV18 and TRBJ2-1; 10 nucleotides line up with TRBD2. CDR1 and CDR2 (germline): KGHSH, LQKENI. This CDR3 spans 16 amino acids. Trimming cost V 4 bases and J 7 bases; bases outside gene matches: 10. The CDR3 reads CASSRLSGGAINEQFF. Here the CDR3 DNA reads TGTGCCAGCTCACGACTGAGCGGGGGGGCTATTAATGAGCAGTTCTTC. Complete variable domain (other parts from reference TRBV18 and TRBJ2-1): NAGVMQNPRHLVRRRGQEARLRCSPMKGHSHVYWYRQLPEEGLKFMVYLQKENIIDESGMPKERFSAEFPKEGPSILRIQQVVRGDSAAYFCASSRLSGGAINEQFFGPGTRLTVL.

This clone appeared a single time. This chain uses TRBV5-5 with TRBJ1-5, with 9 bases that match TRBD1. Germline V lookup: CDR1 SGHKS, CDR2 YYEKEE (reference sequence). Germline trimming cut 4 bases from V and 9 bases from J; bases unmatched to any gene: 8. The CDR3 consists of 14 residues. For the CDR3, the DNA is TGTGCCAGCAGCCCCGGGACAGGGCCTGTGCCCCAGCATTTT. It codes for CASSPGTGPVPQHF.